This is a list of T cell receptor beta chains from one sample in a study of T-cell reconstitution after alpha-beta-depleted transplantation in children. MiXCR was run by TCRdb on the PCR reads, yielding one entry per CDR3 protein. The sample carries some 460,000 distinct CDR3 sequences, around 15% recorded once. The sample consisted of PBMCs, mostly from graft donor cells, taken 360 days after TCRalphabeta/CD19-depleted stem cell transplant. These receptors all stem from a boy under two years old who had a stem cell transplant for Wiskott-Aldrich syndrome, so the T cells may come from the graft donor. Both conserved end residues are part of each CDR3. Each record gives: V gene, clone size, J gene, CDR3 protein. Clone size is shown for a subset of rows, as once, few, many or a class of expanded clone.

v_call: TRBV5-1
clone_size: NA
j_call: TRBJ1-2
cdr3_aa: CASSGSPNYGYTF

v_call: TRBV29-1
clone_size: NA
j_call: TRBJ2-1
cdr3_aa: CSGATYNEQFF

v_call: TRBV12-3/TRBV12-4
clone_size: NA
j_call: TRBJ2-1
cdr3_aa: CASSSAGVSYNEQFF

v_call: TRBV4-1
clone_size: NA
j_call: TRBJ2-7
cdr3_aa: CASSQWEDSYEQYF

v_call: TRBV20-1
clone_size: NA
j_call: TRBJ2-1
cdr3_aa: CSARVHLAGGYNEQFF

v_call: TRBV7-9
clone_size: few
j_call: TRBJ1-4
cdr3_aa: CASSLVRVLRGNEKLFF

v_call: TRBV6-5
clone_size: NA
j_call: TRBJ1-1
cdr3_aa: CASRSPTKNRTLSNTEAFF

v_call: TRBV20-1
clone_size: few
j_call: TRBJ2-3
cdr3_aa: CSALYEMAGGSQSTDTQYF

v_call: TRBV6-2/TRBV6-3
clone_size: NA
j_call: TRBJ2-1
cdr3_aa: CASSYSTRSYNEQFF

v_call: TRBV7-9
clone_size: NA
j_call: TRBJ2-7
cdr3_aa: CASSQKGLAGREQYF

v_call: TRBV20-1
clone_size: NA
j_call: TRBJ2-5
cdr3_aa: CSARSRVLETQYF

v_call: TRBV5-4
clone_size: many
j_call: TRBJ2-1
cdr3_aa: CASSLGQGVYNEQFF

v_call: TRBV6-5
clone_size: NA
j_call: TRBJ2-5
cdr3_aa: CASSYTRLVPYQETQYF

v_call: TRBV7-2
clone_size: NA
j_call: TRBJ1-6
cdr3_aa: CASSLGYNSPLHF

v_call: TRBV4-1
clone_size: few
j_call: TRBJ2-1
cdr3_aa: CASSQDRRDRALNEQFF

v_call: TRBV28
clone_size: NA
j_call: TRBJ2-5
cdr3_aa: CASSRDRPETQYF

v_call: TRBV7-2
clone_size: few
j_call: TRBJ2-1
cdr3_aa: CASSFPDRLLFRNEQFF

v_call: TRBV29-1
clone_size: NA
j_call: TRBJ2-7
cdr3_aa: CSVERAGSSYEQYF

v_call: TRBV7-9
clone_size: few
j_call: TRBJ2-7
cdr3_aa: CASSLSLGSSYEQYF

v_call: TRBV12-3/TRBV12-4
clone_size: few
j_call: TRBJ1-6
cdr3_aa: CASSADRNIYNSPLHF

v_call: TRBV12-3/TRBV12-4
clone_size: few
j_call: TRBJ2-7
cdr3_aa: CASSLQIPSYEQYF

v_call: TRBV29-1
clone_size: NA
j_call: TRBJ2-7
cdr3_aa: CSVVGTGRKGEQYF

v_call: TRBV4-3
clone_size: few
j_call: TRBJ2-1
cdr3_aa: CASSQRPILSYNEQFF

v_call: TRBV19
clone_size: NA
j_call: TRBJ2-7
cdr3_aa: CASSLRGSGRVNF

v_call: TRBV10-2
clone_size: NA
j_call: TRBJ2-7
cdr3_aa: CASSEGFHEQYF

v_call: TRBV4-3
clone_size: many
j_call: TRBJ2-7
cdr3_aa: CASSEGTGLYEQYF

v_call: TRBV10-3
clone_size: NA
j_call: TRBJ2-5
cdr3_aa: CAISVGTGETQYF